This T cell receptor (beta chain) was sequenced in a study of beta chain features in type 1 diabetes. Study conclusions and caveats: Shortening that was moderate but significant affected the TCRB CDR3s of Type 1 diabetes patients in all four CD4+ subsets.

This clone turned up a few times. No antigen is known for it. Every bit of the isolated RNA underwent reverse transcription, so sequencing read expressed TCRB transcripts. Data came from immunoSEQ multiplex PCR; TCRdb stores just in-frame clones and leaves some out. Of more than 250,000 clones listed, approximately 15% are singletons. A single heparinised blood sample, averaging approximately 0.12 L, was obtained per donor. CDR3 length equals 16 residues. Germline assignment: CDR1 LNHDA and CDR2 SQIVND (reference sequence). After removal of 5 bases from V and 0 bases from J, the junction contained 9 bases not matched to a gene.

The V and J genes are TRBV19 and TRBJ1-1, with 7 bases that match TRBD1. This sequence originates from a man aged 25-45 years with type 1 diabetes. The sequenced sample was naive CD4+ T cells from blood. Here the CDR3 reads CASSSGGVRVNTEAFF. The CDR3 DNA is TGTGCCAGTAGTTCAGGGGGAGTCCGGGTGAACACTGAAGCTTTCTTT.